This T cell receptor (beta chain) originates from a study of human T cells and chemical hapten exposure. Findings and limits, study-wide: Counts of expanded TCRs at PT1 were positively correlated with patch test score.

TCRdb reprocessed the RACE reads via MiXCR and lists one record per CDR3 protein. The sample consists of 70,000 to 90,000 distinct CDR3 sequences, 10% to 14% of them appearing once. In this sample, this clonotype turned up a few times. As yet, its antigen is unknown. Time point defined: patch test 3, about 24 weeks after DPC sensitization. Treatment specified: therapeutic diphenylcyclopropenone sensitization with weekly scalp DPC. V gave up 5 bases and J gave up 4 bases, with 9 bases separating them. The CDR3 is 13 residues long. From germline, CDR1 is MNHEY and CDR2 SMNVEV (reference sequence). The chain combines TRBV27 with TRBJ1-5; D is undetermined. The sequencing used whole blood, collected in connection with sensitization to the hapten diphenylcyclopropenone (DPC). The TCR was taken from a woman aged 50 to 65 with alopecia areata. Some clones in this sample may be carry-over from other donors' samples. CDR3 region: CASSIDANQPQHF. The DNA for the CDR3 is TGTGCCAGCAGTATCGACGCTAATCAGCCCCAGCATTTT.